Given below is one T cell receptor beta chain in context. Its antigen remains unknown. Expressed TCRB transcripts were sequenced, since all the RNA that had been isolated was reverse transcribed. Only in-frame clones appear in the TCRdb table, and some are missing; sequencing was by immunoSEQ multiplex PCR. The profile covers approximately 57,000 clones, with roughly half appearing a single time and about 2.4% taken by the ten largest. These data belong to a study of beta chain features in type 1 diabetes. Blood was collected once per donor into heparin, averaging about 116 mL. The authors obtained over 95% purity in all sorted populations. This CDR3 is 13 amino acids long. Germline-derived CDR1 and CDR2 are SGHTA and FQGNSA. V was trimmed by 2 bases and J by 7 bases, leaving 11 bases between them. Broader study findings: Shorter templates might be favored by PCR, and equally so in patients and in controls. Moderate yet significant TCRB CDR3 shortening was seen in Type 1 diabetes patients in all four CD4+ subsets. Relative to healthy donors, patients appeared to have naive, central memory and Treg TCRB repertoires that were more similar.

Source material: Tregs from blood. The chain employs TRBV7-2 and TRBJ1-2; D not certain. This TCR was recovered from a woman in her thirties or forties with type 1 diabetes. This chain's CDR3 is CASSLLVTGGYTF. In DNA, the CDR3 is TGTGCCAGCAGCTTATTGGTAACCGGTGGCTACACCTTC.